Listed below are T cell receptor beta chains from one sample, sequenced in a study of cytomegalovirus exposure and HLA in healthy donors. The repertoire was sequenced with immunoSEQ multiplex PCR; TCRdb's copy has only in-frame clones and lacks some. In the table there are 150,000 to 200,000 clones, roughly 60% of which are singletons. Sequencing was done on a sample of PBMCs. These TCRs come from a man aged 35 to 55 in good health and CMV-seronegative. CDR3s leave out the opening cysteine and the closing phenylalanine or tryptophan. D genes are given only for firm matches. Clone size is given for some rows only: seen once, a few or many times, or a class if the clone is expanded.

D gene | clone size | V gene | CDR3 protein
- | - | TRBV30 | AWKVRRGTEAF
- | - | TRBV5-1 | ASSLAPGAGEQY
TRBD2 | few | TRBV6-5 | ASSYSTGRANTQY
- | - | TRBV2 | ASSEVEYGYT
- | - | TRBV19 | ASSISPPGSPLH
- | once | TRBV7-3 | ASSLLVGEQF
- | - | TRBV9 | ASSRLFSQGKETQY
- | - | TRBV29-1 | SVEDRAESYEQY
TRBD2 | - | TRBV9 | ASSAGLAGVYEQY
TRBD1 | - | TRBV27 | ASSLSFAQGREV
- | few | TRBV5-1 | ASSTPTTGEAF
TRBD1 | - | TRBV6-5 | ASSYEKLGGREAF
TRBD1 | - | TRBV19 | ASSPRQGRGTEAF
TRBD1 | - | TRBV5-1 | ASSWGQVTGELF
TRBD1 | - | TRBV18 | ASSPLQGVDTEAF
- | - | TRBV6-1 | ASSGRGSYNEQF
- | - | TRBV5-5 | ASSLGQGTGNQPQH
TRBD2 | - | TRBV7-2 | ASSLVFSGQQYEQY
TRBD1 | - | TRBV10-3 | AISAAGTGGPGTYEKLF
TRBD2 | - | TRBV29-1 | SVDGTSGSYLNEQF
TRBD1 | few | TRBV15 | ATSNRYRDSSYEQY
TRBD2 | - | TRBV5-1 | ASSWTLAGLSYEQY
TRBD1 | - | TRBV6-1 | ASDNRGIVNQPQH
TRBD1 | - | TRBV7-2 | ASNPDRAGTEAF
TRBD1 | - | TRBV2 | ASNLQGARAF
TRBD2 | few | TRBV7-2 | ASSATSGSYEQY
TRBD1 | - | TRBV11-2 | ASSRRGARDEKLF
TRBD1 | - | TRBV10-3 | AISESGGLETQY
- | - | TRBV9 | ASSVASGLTGETQY
- | - | TRBV30 | ALGRELNEQY
TRBD2 | - | TRBV9 | ASSKRGLADTLSTDTQY
- | few | TRBV13 | ASSSTGYEQY
- | - | TRBV4-1 | ASSQDRGGISTDTQY
- | - | TRBV7-9 | ASSLGGTGEIQETQY
TRBD2 | - | TRBV5-5 | ASSLPSGSTDTQY
TRBD2 | - | TRBV29-1 | SVESGTSSYEQY
- | - | TRBV30 | ACPGRSGGSPLH
TRBD2 | few | TRBV4-1 | ASSQDYGGAIETQY
TRBD2 | - | TRBV5-5 | ASRLGLADLYEQY
- | - | TRBV7-2 | ASSPLPVYNEQF
- | - | TRBV7-6 | ASSLVTEGNTEAF
- | - | TRBV27 | ASTPALSLAKNIQY
- | - | TRBV11-3 | ASSLGRVSGELF
TRBD2 | few | TRBV18 | ASSPGTSGSYNEQF
TRBD1 | - | TRBV23-1 | ARRSHRTGKNIQY
TRBD2 | few | TRBV6-6 | ASRGGLAGVNEQF
TRBD1 | few | TRBV5-1 | ASSLDPGGNGELF
- | - | TRBV5-1 | ASSLSEAGTDTQY
- | - | TRBV28 | ASSFTLRELEQY
TRBD1 | - | TRBV28 | ASSPGGQVNTEAF
TRBD1 | - | TRBV30 | AWNSGTGGTEKLF
TRBD2 | - | TRBV7-3 | ASSSLAGRVETQY
- | few | TRBV29-1 | SVAQDRQETQY
- | - | TRBV4-3 | ASSQDRDQPQH
- | - | TRBV19 | ASRGAQTDNNYGYT
- | - | TRBV10-3 | AISDPRVTYNSPLH